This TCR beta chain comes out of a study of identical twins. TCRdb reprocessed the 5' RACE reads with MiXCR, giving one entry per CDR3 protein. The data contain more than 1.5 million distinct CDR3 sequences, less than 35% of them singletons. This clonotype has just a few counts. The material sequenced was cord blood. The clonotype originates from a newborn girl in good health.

The CDR3 region is CATSRGVFYEQYF. The CDR3 DNA reads as TGTGCCACCAGCAGAGGGGTTTTCTACGAGCAGTACTTC. V and J are TRBV15 and TRBJ2-7; D gene ambiguous. With 1 base removed from V and 3 bases from J, the gap between germline ends came to 7 bases. CDR1 and CDR2 from the germline V gene are LNHNV and YYDKDF (reference sequence). The CDR3 contains 13 residues. Drawing the rest from reference TRBV15 and TRBJ2-7, the complete variable domain is DAMVIQNPRYQVTQFGKPVTLSCSQTLNHNVMYWYQQKSSQAPKLLFHYYDKDFNNEADTPDNFQSRRPNTSFCFLDIRSPGLGDTAMYLCATSRGVFYEQYFGPGTRLTVT.